This T cell receptor beta chain was documented in a study of identical twins. This CDR3 is built from 14 residues. The V gene lost 4 bases and the J gene lost 4 bases, with 13 bases spanning the gap. CDR1 and CDR2 from the germline V gene are SGHTA and FQGNSA. MiXCR, applied by TCRdb to the 5' RACE reads, yields one record per CDR3 protein. The data hold 500,000 to 650,000 distinct CDR3 sequences, with roughly 7.1% observed a single time. This clonotype was detected ten times or more. These data were also filed under a second study, of yellow fever vaccine responses in identical twins.

The sequence derives from a young woman in good health. Sequencing used PBMCs. The V and J genes are TRBV7-2 and TRBJ1-1; possible D gene TRBD1, 6 bases. The CDR3 nucleotides are TGTGCCAGCAGCTCACAGGGTCTTGGCACTGAAGCTTTCTTT. It is translated as CASSSQGLGTEAFF.